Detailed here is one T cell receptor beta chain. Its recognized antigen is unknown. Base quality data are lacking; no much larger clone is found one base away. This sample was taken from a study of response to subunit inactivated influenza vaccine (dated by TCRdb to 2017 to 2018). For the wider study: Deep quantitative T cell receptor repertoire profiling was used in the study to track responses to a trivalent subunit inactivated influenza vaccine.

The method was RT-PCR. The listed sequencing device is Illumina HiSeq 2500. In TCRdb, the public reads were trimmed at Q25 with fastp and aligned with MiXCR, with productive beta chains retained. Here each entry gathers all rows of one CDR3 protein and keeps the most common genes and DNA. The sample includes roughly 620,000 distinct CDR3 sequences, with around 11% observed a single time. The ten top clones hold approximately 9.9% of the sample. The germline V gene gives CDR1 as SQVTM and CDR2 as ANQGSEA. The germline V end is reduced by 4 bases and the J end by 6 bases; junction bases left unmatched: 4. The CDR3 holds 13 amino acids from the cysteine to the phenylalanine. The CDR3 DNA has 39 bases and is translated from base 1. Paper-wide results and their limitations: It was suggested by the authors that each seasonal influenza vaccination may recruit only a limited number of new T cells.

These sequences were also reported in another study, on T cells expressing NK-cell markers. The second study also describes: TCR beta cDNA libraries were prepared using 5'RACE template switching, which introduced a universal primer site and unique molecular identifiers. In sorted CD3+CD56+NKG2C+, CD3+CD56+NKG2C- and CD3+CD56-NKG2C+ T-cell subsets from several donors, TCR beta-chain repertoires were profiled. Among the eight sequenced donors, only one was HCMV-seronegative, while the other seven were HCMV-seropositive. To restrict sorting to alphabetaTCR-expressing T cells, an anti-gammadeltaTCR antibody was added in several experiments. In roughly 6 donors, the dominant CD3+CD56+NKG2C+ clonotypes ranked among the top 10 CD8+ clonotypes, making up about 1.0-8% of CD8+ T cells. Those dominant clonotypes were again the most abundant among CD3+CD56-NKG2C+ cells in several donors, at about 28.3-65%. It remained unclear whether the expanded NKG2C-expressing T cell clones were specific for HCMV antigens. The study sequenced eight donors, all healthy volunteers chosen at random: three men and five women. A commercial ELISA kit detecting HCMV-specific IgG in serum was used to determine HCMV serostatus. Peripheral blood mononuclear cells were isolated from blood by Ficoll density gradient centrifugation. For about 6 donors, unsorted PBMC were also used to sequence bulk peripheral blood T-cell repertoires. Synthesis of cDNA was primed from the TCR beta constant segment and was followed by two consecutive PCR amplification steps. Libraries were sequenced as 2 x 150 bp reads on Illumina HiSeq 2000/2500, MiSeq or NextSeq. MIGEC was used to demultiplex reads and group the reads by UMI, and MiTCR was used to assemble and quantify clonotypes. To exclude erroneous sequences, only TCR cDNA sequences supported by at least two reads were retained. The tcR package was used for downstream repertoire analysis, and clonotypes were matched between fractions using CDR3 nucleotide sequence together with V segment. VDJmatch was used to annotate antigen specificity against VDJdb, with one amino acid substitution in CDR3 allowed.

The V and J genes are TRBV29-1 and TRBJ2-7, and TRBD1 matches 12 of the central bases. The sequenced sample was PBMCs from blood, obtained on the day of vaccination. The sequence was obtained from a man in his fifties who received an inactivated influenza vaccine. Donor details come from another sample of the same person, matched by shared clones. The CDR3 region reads CSVVRDRGLEQYF. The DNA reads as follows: TGCAGCGTTGTTCGGGACAGGGGGCTCGAGCAGTACTTC.